This T cell receptor (beta chain) was recovered during a study of T-cell memory formation after mild COVID-19. For this clonotype: Its target is unknown.

The CDR3 runs to 15 residues. With 5 bases clipped from V and 2 bases from J, the junction kept 8 bases outside the gene matches. Germline V gives CDR1 SEHNR, CDR2 FQNEAQ (reference sequence). A single record per CDR3 protein comes from TCRdb applying MiXCR to the 5' RACE reads. Of a few hundred thousand distinct CDR3 sequences in the sample, 15% to 20% were seen once. Whole-study findings and limits: Most CD4+ clones that shrank were in CM and EM, while CD8+ ones turned up in EMRA.

Sequencing was done on a sample of PBMCs or a T cell subset sorted from them (not recorded which). This TCR derives from a man aged 18-30 years who had mild COVID-19 (a few samples of this study predate the infection). Cell type and time point are not known. The J gene is TRBJ1-2, the V gene TRBV7-9, with TRBD1 identical over 7 bases. This CDR3 is CASSRQGGWNYGYTF. CDR3 sequence (DNA): TGTGCCAGCAGCCGACAGGGCGGCTGGAACTATGGCTACACCTTC.